A selection of T cell receptor beta chains follows, all from one sample in a study of technical replicates of blood from a few donors. This table comes from immunoSEQ multiplex PCR, and its TCRdb copy is limited to in-frame clones, with some not included. The table includes more than 15,000 clones, 82% detected once. Sequenced: PBMCs. The receptors shown here come from a human donor in good health. Some clones in this sample may be carry-over from other donors' samples. Both conserved end residues are part of each CDR3. Fields, in order: CDR3 DNA, CDR3 protein, V gene, clone size, D gene, CDR3 length, J gene. A D gene is named only where the DNA matches it firmly. Some rows mark clone size as missing; the rest say once, few, many or name a class of expanded clone.

CDR3 DNA: TGTGCCAGCAGTGAGACGGGGAACACCGGGGAGCTGTTTTTT; CDR3 protein: CASSETGNTGELFF; V gene: TRBV6-1; clone size: -; D gene: -; CDR3 length: 14; J gene: TRBJ2-2
CDR3 DNA: TGTGCCAGCGGGACAGAGTCTAACTATGGCTACACCTTC; CDR3 protein: CASGTESNYGYTF; V gene: TRBV7-9; clone size: -; D gene: TRBD1; CDR3 length: 13; J gene: TRBJ1-2
CDR3 DNA: TGCGCCAGCAGATCCACAGGGGGTGGTTTCAATGAGCAGTTCTTC; CDR3 protein: CASRSTGGGFNEQFF; V gene: TRBV5-1; clone size: -; D gene: TRBD1; CDR3 length: 15; J gene: TRBJ2-1
CDR3 DNA: TGTGCCACCAGCAGAGATCCAGGGTCGGGAAACACCATATATTTT; CDR3 protein: CATSRDPGSGNTIYF; V gene: TRBV15; clone size: -; D gene: -; CDR3 length: 15; J gene: TRBJ1-3
CDR3 DNA: TGTGCCAGCAGCTTGCAGGGATGGTCTGGAAACACCATATATTTT; CDR3 protein: CASSLQGWSGNTIYF; V gene: TRBV5-8; clone size: few; D gene: -; CDR3 length: 15; J gene: TRBJ1-3
CDR3 DNA: TGTGCCAGCAGCCGGACAGGGGCCGAATCCTACAATGAGCAGTTCTTC; CDR3 protein: CASSRTGAESYNEQFF; V gene: TRBV7-9; clone size: -; D gene: TRBD1; CDR3 length: 16; J gene: TRBJ2-1
CDR3 DNA: TGTGCCGCAAGGGGCCTCTACAATGAGCAGTTCTTC; CDR3 protein: CAARGLYNEQFF; V gene: TRBV27; clone size: once; D gene: -; CDR3 length: 12; J gene: TRBJ2-1
CDR3 DNA: TGTGCCAGCAGTTACTCGAATGTAGGAGCAGATACGCAGTATTTT; CDR3 protein: CASSYSNVGADTQYF; V gene: TRBV6-6; clone size: -; D gene: -; CDR3 length: 15; J gene: TRBJ2-3
CDR3 DNA: TGTGCCAGCTCACCCGGAGGTGCGGTCGCGAACACCGGGGAGCTGTTTTTT; CDR3 protein: CASSPGGAVANTGELFF; V gene: TRBV18; clone size: -; D gene: -; CDR3 length: 17; J gene: TRBJ2-2
CDR3 DNA: TGTGCCAGCTCACCGGGGACAGGGGGCGCTTACACTGAAGCTTTCTTT; CDR3 protein: CASSPGTGGAYTEAFF; V gene: TRBV18; clone size: -; D gene: TRBD1; CDR3 length: 16; J gene: TRBJ1-1
CDR3 DNA: TGCGCCAGCAGCCAGGAGAGGTACAATGAGCAGTTCTTC; CDR3 protein: CASSQERYNEQFF; V gene: TRBV4-1; clone size: -; D gene: -; CDR3 length: 13; J gene: TRBJ2-1
CDR3 DNA: TGTGCCAGCAGACAGGGGCCGCTGAACACTGAAGCTTTCTTT; CDR3 protein: CASRQGPLNTEAFF; V gene: TRBV6-5; clone size: -; D gene: TRBD1; CDR3 length: 14; J gene: TRBJ1-1
CDR3 DNA: TGTGCCAGCAGTTTAAGACAGGGGGCTGATACGCAGTATTTT; CDR3 protein: CASSLRQGADTQYF; V gene: TRBV27; clone size: -; D gene: TRBD1; CDR3 length: 14; J gene: TRBJ2-3
CDR3 DNA: TGTGCCTGGAGTGGGTTTCTAGCGGGGGGCACCGGGGAGCTGTTTTTT; CDR3 protein: CAWSGFLAGGTGELFF; V gene: TRBV30; clone size: -; D gene: TRBD2; CDR3 length: 16; J gene: TRBJ2-2